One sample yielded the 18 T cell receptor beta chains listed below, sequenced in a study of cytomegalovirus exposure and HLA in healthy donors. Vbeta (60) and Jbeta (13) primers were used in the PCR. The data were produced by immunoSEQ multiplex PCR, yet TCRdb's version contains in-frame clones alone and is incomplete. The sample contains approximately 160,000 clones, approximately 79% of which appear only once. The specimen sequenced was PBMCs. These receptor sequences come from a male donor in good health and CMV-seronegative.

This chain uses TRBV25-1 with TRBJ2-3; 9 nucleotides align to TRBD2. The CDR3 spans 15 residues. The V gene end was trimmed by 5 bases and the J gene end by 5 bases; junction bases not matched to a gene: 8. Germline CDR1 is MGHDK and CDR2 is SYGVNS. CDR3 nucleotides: TGTGCCAGCAGTTTAGGTAGCGGGGGTGAAGATACGCAGTATTTT. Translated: CASSLGSGGEDTQYF.

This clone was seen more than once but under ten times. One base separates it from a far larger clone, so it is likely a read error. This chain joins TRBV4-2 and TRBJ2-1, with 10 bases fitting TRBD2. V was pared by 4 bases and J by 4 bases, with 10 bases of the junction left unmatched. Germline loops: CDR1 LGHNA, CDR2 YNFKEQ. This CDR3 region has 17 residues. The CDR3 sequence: CASSPLSGGPDYNEQFF. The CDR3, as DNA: TGTGCCAGCAGCCCCCTTAGCGGGGGGCCGGATTACAATGAGCAGTTCTTC.

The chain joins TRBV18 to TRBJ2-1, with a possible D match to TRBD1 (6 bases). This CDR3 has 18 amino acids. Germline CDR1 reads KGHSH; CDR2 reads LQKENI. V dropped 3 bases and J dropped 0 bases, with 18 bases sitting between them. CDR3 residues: CASSPGNTGLSSYNEQFF. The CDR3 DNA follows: TGTGCCAGCTCACCCGGGAATACAGGGTTAAGCTCCTACAATGAGCAGTTCTTC. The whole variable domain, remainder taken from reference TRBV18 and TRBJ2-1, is NAGVMQNPRHLVRRRGQEARLRCSPMKGHSHVYWYRQLPEEGLKFMVYLQKENIIDESGMPKERFSAEFPKEGPSILRIQQVVRGDSAAYFCASSPGNTGLSSYNEQFFGPGTRLTVL.

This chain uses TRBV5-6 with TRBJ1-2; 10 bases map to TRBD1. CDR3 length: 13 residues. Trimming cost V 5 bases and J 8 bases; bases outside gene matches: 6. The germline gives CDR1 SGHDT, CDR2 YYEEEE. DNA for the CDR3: TGTGCCAGCAGGCCGACAGGGGGCGCGGGCTACACCTTC. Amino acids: CASRPTGGAGYTF.

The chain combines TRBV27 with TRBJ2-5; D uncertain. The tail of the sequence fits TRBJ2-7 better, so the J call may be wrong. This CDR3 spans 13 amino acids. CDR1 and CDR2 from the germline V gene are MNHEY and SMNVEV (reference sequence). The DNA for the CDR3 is TGTGCCAGCAGTGTCTCGGTCTACTACGAGCAGTACTTC. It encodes CASSVSVYYEQYF.

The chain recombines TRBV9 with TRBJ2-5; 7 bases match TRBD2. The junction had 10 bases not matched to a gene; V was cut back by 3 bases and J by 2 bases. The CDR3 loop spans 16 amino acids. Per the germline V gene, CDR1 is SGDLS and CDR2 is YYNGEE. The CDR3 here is CASSERGLGGQETQYF. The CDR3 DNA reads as TGTGCCAGCAGCGAGCGGGGTCTCGGAGGGCAAGAGACCCAGTACTTC.

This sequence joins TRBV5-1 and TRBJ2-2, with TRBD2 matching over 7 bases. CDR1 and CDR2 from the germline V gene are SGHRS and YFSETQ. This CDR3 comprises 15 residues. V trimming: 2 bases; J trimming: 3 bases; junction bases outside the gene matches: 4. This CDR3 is CASSFVGGDTGELFF. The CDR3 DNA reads TGCGCCAGCAGCTTCGTGGGAGGGGACACCGGGGAGCTGTTTTTT.

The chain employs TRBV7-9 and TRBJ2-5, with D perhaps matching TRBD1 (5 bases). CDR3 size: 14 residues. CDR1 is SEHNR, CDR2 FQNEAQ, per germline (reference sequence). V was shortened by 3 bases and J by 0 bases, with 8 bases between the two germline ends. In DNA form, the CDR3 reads TGTGCCAGCAGCTTTTTGACAGACCAAGAGACCCAGTACTTC. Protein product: CASSFLTDQETQYF. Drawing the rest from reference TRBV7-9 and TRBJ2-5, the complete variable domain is DTGVSQNPRHKITKRGQNVTFRCDPISEHNRLYWYRQTLGQGPEFLTYFQNEAQLEKSRLLSDRFSAERPKGSFSTLEIQRTEQGDSAMYLCASSFLTDQETQYFGPGTRLLVL.

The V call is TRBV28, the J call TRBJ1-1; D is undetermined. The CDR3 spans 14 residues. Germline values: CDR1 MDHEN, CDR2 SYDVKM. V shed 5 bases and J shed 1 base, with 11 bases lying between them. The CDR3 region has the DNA TGTGCCAGCAGTCCCCGGCAGGCGAACACTGAAGCTTTCTTT. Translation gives CASSPRQANTEAFF.

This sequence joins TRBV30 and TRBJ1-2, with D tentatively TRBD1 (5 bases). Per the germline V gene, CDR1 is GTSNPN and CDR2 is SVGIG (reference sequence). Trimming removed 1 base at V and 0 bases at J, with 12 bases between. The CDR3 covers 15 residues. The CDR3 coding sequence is TGTGCCTGGAGTGCCCCCAGACAGTCTAACTATGGCTACACCTTC. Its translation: CAWSAPRQSNYGYTF.

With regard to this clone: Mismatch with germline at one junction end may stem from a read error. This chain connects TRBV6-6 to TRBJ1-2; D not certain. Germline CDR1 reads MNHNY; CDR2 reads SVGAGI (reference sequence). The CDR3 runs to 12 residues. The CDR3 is CASSYSWGEEQF. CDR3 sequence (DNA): TGTGCCAGCAGTTACTCGTGGGGAGAGGAACAATTC.

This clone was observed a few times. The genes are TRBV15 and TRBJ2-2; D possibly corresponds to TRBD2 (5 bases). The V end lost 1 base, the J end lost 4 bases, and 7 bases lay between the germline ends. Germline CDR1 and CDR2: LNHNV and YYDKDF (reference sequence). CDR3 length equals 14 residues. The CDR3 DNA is TGTGCCACCAGCAGAGGCGGGTCCACCGGGGAGCTGTTTTTT. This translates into CATSRGGSTGELFF. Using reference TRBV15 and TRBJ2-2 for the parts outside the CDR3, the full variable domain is DAMVIQNPRYQVTQFGKPVTLSCSQTLNHNVMYWYQQKSSQAPKLLFHYYDKDFNNEADTPDNFQSRRPNTSFCFLDIRSPGLGDTAMYLCATSRGGSTGELFFGEGSRLTVL.

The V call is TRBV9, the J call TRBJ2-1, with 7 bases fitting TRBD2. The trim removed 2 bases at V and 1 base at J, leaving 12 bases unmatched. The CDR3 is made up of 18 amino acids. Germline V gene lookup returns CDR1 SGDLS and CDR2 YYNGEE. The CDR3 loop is CASSVSPIPRESYNEQFF. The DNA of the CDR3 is TGTGCCAGCAGCGTTTCTCCGATCCCGCGGGAGTCCTACAATGAGCAGTTCTTC.

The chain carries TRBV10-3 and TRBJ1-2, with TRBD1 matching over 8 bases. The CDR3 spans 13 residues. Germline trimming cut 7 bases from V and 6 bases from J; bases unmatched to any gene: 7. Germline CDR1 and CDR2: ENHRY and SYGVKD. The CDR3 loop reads CAITEDRVNGYTF. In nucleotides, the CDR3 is TGTGCCATCACCGAGGACAGGGTTAATGGCTACACCTTC.

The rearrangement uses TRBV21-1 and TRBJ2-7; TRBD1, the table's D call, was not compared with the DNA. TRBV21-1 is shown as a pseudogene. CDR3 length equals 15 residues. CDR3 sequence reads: CASSKGQGFSYEQYF. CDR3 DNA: TGTGCCAGCAGCAAGGGACAGGGGTTCTCCTACGAGCAGTACTTC.

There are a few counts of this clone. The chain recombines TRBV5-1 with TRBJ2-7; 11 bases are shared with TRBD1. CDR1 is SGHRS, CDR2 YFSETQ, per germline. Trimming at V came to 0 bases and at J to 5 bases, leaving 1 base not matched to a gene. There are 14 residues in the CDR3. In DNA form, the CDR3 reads TGCGCCAGCAGCTTGGGGACAGGGGGCAACGAGCAGTACTTC. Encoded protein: CASSLGTGGNEQYF.

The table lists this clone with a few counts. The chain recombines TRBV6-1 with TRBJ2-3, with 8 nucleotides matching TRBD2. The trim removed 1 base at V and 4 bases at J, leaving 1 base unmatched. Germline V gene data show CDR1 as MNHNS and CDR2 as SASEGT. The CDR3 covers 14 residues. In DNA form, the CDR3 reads TGTGCCAGCAGTGAAGGAGCGGGGGCAGATACGCAGTATTTT. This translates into CASSEGAGADTQYF.

In DNA, the CDR3 is TGTGCCAGCAGCTCCTCAGGGGGCTCGCCCTCTGGGGCCAACGTCCTGACTTTC. Translation: CASSSSGGSPSGANVLTF. The rearrangement uses TRBV11-3 and TRBJ2-6; 8 bases map to TRBD1. V was clipped by 4 bases and J by 0 bases; unmatched bases: 8. The CDR3 is made up of 18 amino acids. Germline CDR1 is SGHNT and CDR2 is YENEEA.